The rows below give T cell receptor beta chains drawn from one sample of a study of blood T cells in healthy people across ages. Each CDR3 protein gets one entry after TCRdb re-called the 5' RACE reads with MiXCR. The table lists some 1.6 million distinct CDR3 sequences, roughly 30% of them singletons. The source material was blood. These TCRs come from a woman in her thirties in good health. CDR3s include the opening cysteine and the closing phenylalanine or tryptophan. The order of the fields is D gene, CDR3 length, V gene, clone size, J gene, CDR3 protein, CDR3 DNA. A D gene is named only where the DNA matches it firmly. Where a row states a size, it is once, few, many or the class of an expanded clone; other rows omit it.

d_gene: .
len: 19
v_gene: TRBV21-1
abundance: .
j_gene: TRBJ1-1
CDR3aa: CASSKGQRGISSMNTEAFF
CDR3nt: TGTGCCAGCAGCAAGGGCCAACGGGGGATTTCCTCTATGAACACTGAAGCTTTCTTT

d_gene: .
len: 14
v_gene: TRBV3-1
abundance: .
j_gene: TRBJ2-7
CDR3aa: CASSQGLVGYEQYF
CDR3nt: TGTGCCAGCAGCCAAGGACTAGTCGGGTACGAGCAGTACTTC

d_gene: .
len: 12
v_gene: TRBV6-6
abundance: .
j_gene: TRBJ2-1
CDR3aa: CASSYQYNEQFF
CDR3nt: TGTGCCAGCAGTTATCAGTACAATGAGCAGTTCTTC

d_gene: .
len: 13
v_gene: TRBV7-9
abundance: few
j_gene: TRBJ1-1
CDR3aa: CASSFGEFTEAFF
CDR3nt: TGTGCCAGCAGCTTCGGGGAATTTACTGAAGCTTTCTTT

d_gene: TRBD2
len: 17
v_gene: TRBV7-3
abundance: .
j_gene: TRBJ2-5
CDR3aa: CASSPGLAGGPGETPYF
CDR3nt: TGTGCCAGCAGCCCGGGACTAGCGGGGGGGCCGGGGGAGACCCCGTACTTC

d_gene: .
len: 13
v_gene: TRBV13
abundance: many
j_gene: TRBJ2-5
CDR3aa: CASSFDRKETQYF
CDR3nt: TGTGCCAGCAGCTTCGATAGAAAAGAGACCCAGTACTTC

d_gene: .
len: 11
v_gene: TRBV29-1
abundance: many
j_gene: TRBJ2-7
CDR3aa: CSVYKGHEQYF
CDR3nt: TGCAGCGTCTATAAGGGTCACGAGCAGTACTTC

d_gene: TRBD1
len: 16
v_gene: TRBV9
abundance: .
j_gene: TRBJ1-1
CDR3aa: CASSEGTGRKNTEAFF
CDR3nt: TGTGCCAGCAGCGAAGGGACAGGCAGAAAGAACACTGAAGCTTTCTTT

d_gene: TRBD1
len: 15
v_gene: TRBV5-1
abundance: few
j_gene: TRBJ1-2
CDR3aa: CASSLGDSKPYGYTF
CDR3nt: TGCGCCAGCAGCTTGGGGGACAGCAAACCCTATGGCTACACCTTC

d_gene: TRBD2
len: 14
v_gene: TRBV9
abundance: .
j_gene: TRBJ2-7
CDR3aa: CASSARDPGGEQYF
CDR3nt: TGTGCCAGCAGCGCCCGGGACCCGGGGGGCGAGCAGTACTTC

d_gene: TRBD1
len: 18
v_gene: TRBV20-1
abundance: .
j_gene: TRBJ2-5
CDR3aa: CSASGQGAGVSYQETQYF
CDR3nt: TGCAGTGCTAGTGGACAGGGGGCAGGAGTGTCGTACCAAGAGACCCAGTACTTC

d_gene: .
len: 14
v_gene: TRBV28
abundance: few
j_gene: TRBJ1-2
CDR3aa: CASRLYTGNYGYTF
CDR3nt: TGTGCCAGCAGGTTATACACAGGAAACTATGGCTACACCTTC

d_gene: TRBD2
len: 15
v_gene: TRBV6-1
abundance: few
j_gene: TRBJ2-1
CDR3aa: CASSERSSGRNEQFF
CDR3nt: TGTGCCAGCAGTGAGAGGTCTAGCGGACGCAATGAGCAGTTCTTC

d_gene: TRBD1
len: 15
v_gene: TRBV6-1
abundance: few
j_gene: TRBJ2-4
CDR3aa: CASSENRQGDDIQYF
CDR3nt: TGTGCCAGCAGTGAAAACAGACAGGGGGATGACATTCAGTACTTC

d_gene: TRBD1
len: 14
v_gene: TRBV5-1
abundance: .
j_gene: TRBJ2-3
CDR3aa: CASSWTGSADTQYF
CDR3nt: TGCGCCAGCAGCTGGACAGGGAGCGCAGATACGCAGTATTTT

d_gene: .
len: 13
v_gene: TRBV30
abundance: .
j_gene: TRBJ2-3
CDR3aa: CAWSIGGPDTQYF
CDR3nt: TGTGCCTGGAGTATTGGGGGTCCGGATACGCAGTATTTT

d_gene: .
len: 16
v_gene: TRBV19
abundance: once
j_gene: TRBJ1-5
CDR3aa: CASRRHRDLRGQPQHF
CDR3nt: TGTGCCAGTAGACGTCACAGGGATCTGCGAGGTCAGCCCCAGCATTTT

d_gene: .
len: 14
v_gene: TRBV11-2
abundance: few
j_gene: TRBJ2-7
CDR3aa: CASSSVRTHNEQYF
CDR3nt: TGTGCCAGCAGCTCAGTCAGGACCCATAACGAGCAGTACTTC

d_gene: .
len: 13
v_gene: TRBV3-1
abundance: .
j_gene: TRBJ2-7
CDR3aa: CASSRNGAYEQYF
CDR3nt: TGTGCCAGCAGCCGTAACGGGGCCTACGAGCAGTACTTC

d_gene: .
len: 16
v_gene: TRBV28
abundance: .
j_gene: TRBJ2-1
CDR3aa: CASSFRGMGRNNEQFF
CDR3nt: TGTGCCAGCAGTTTTCGTGGGATGGGCAGAAACAATGAGCAGTTCTTC

d_gene: .
len: 16
v_gene: TRBV9
abundance: .
j_gene: TRBJ2-6
CDR3aa: CASSARHGLGANVLTF
CDR3nt: TGTGCCAGCAGCGCCAGGCACGGTCTTGGGGCCAACGTCCTGACTTTC

d_gene: .
len: 13
v_gene: TRBV4-3
abundance: .
j_gene: TRBJ1-2
CDR3aa: CASSQDQLYGYTF
CDR3nt: TGCGCCAGCAGCCAAGACCAGCTCTATGGCTACACCTTC

d_gene: .
len: 13
v_gene: TRBV4-2
abundance: .
j_gene: TRBJ2-3
CDR3aa: CASSQDFGEPQYF
CDR3nt: TGTGCCAGCAGCCAAGATTTCGGCGAACCGCAGTATTTT

d_gene: .
len: 16
v_gene: TRBV7-2
abundance: .
j_gene: TRBJ1-6
CDR3aa: CASSLTPGGYNSPLHF
CDR3nt: TGTGCCAGCAGCCTCACCCCGGGAGGCTATAATTCACCCCTCCACTTT

d_gene: .
len: 16
v_gene: TRBV7-9
abundance: .
j_gene: TRBJ2-2
CDR3aa: CASSLGTPANTGELFF
CDR3nt: TGTGCCAGCAGCTTAGGGACACCGGCGAACACCGGGGAGCTGTTTTTT

d_gene: TRBD2
len: 14
v_gene: TRBV27
abundance: .
j_gene: TRBJ2-3
CDR3aa: CASTRAGGSDTQYF
CDR3nt: TGTGCCAGCACGAGGGCGGGAGGGTCAGATACGCAGTATTTT

d_gene: TRBD2
len: 19
v_gene: TRBV7-6
abundance: .
j_gene: TRBJ2-2
CDR3aa: CASSPFGLAGTESTGELFF
CDR3nt: TGTGCCAGCAGCCCATTCGGCCTAGCGGGAACTGAGAGCACCGGGGAGCTGTTTTTT

d_gene: .
len: 14
v_gene: TRBV20-1
abundance: .
j_gene: TRBJ1-3
CDR3aa: CSARGDELRNTIYF
CDR3nt: TGCAGTGCTAGAGGGGACGAACTGCGGAACACCATATATTTT

d_gene: .
len: 15
v_gene: TRBV4-2
abundance: .
j_gene: TRBJ2-7
CDR3aa: CASSRETRGAREQYF
CDR3nt: TGTGCCAGCAGCCGAGAGACTAGGGGGGCGAGGGAGCAGTACTTC

d_gene: .
len: 15
v_gene: TRBV5-4
abundance: .
j_gene: TRBJ1-2
CDR3aa: CASSSEVRANYGYTF
CDR3nt: TGTGCCAGCAGCTCAGAGGTACGAGCTAACTATGGCTACACCTTC

d_gene: TRBD2
len: 16
v_gene: TRBV6-2/TRBV6-3
abundance: .
j_gene: TRBJ2-3
CDR3aa: CASSYQLAGGADTQYF
CDR3nt: TGTGCCAGCAGTTACCAACTAGCGGGGGGCGCAGATACGCAGTATTTT

d_gene: .
len: 14
v_gene: TRBV11-2
abundance: .
j_gene: TRBJ1-2
CDR3aa: CASSSHGVGYGYTF
CDR3nt: TGTGCCAGCAGCTCCCATGGGGTCGGGTATGGCTACACCTTC

d_gene: .
len: 14
v_gene: TRBV29-1
abundance: few
j_gene: TRBJ2-7
CDR3aa: CSVITVYSSYEQYF
CDR3nt: TGCAGCGTTATAACAGTCTATAGCTCCTACGAGCAGTACTTC

d_gene: .
len: 13
v_gene: TRBV4-1
abundance: .
j_gene: TRBJ2-7
CDR3aa: CASSQPTGYEQYF
CDR3nt: TGCGCCAGCAGCCAACCGACCGGCTACGAGCAGTACTTC

d_gene: .
len: 15
v_gene: TRBV7-9
abundance: .
j_gene: TRBJ2-3
CDR3aa: CASSEGPINTDTQYF
CDR3nt: TGTGCCAGCTCCGAGGGACCAATAAACACAGATACGCAGTATTTT

d_gene: TRBD2
len: 16
v_gene: TRBV20-1
abundance: many
j_gene: TRBJ2-5
CDR3aa: CSATTWTSGDQETQYF
CDR3nt: TGCAGTGCTACCACATGGACTAGCGGGGACCAAGAGACCCAGTACTTC

d_gene: TRBD2
len: 16
v_gene: TRBV20-1
abundance: .
j_gene: TRBJ2-3
CDR3aa: CSDRPFLAGKTDTQYF
CDR3nt: TGCAGTGATAGACCCTTCCTAGCGGGAAAAACAGATACGCAGTATTTT

d_gene: TRBD2
len: 16
v_gene: TRBV7-8
abundance: few
j_gene: TRBJ2-3
CDR3aa: CASSSLAELSTDTQYF
CDR3nt: TGTGCCAGCAGTTCTCTAGCGGAGCTTAGCACAGATACGCAGTATTTT

d_gene: .
len: 14
v_gene: TRBV4-1
abundance: few
j_gene: TRBJ1-1
CDR3aa: CASSLVDSNTEAFF
CDR3nt: TGCGCCAGCAGCCTGGTGGACAGCAACACTGAAGCTTTCTTT

d_gene: .
len: 13
v_gene: TRBV11-1
abundance: .
j_gene: TRBJ1-4
CDR3aa: CASSAGPLEKLFF
CDR3nt: TGTGCCAGCAGCGCGGGACCGCTTGAAAAACTGTTTTTT

d_gene: .
len: 14
v_gene: TRBV15
abundance: .
j_gene: TRBJ2-5
CDR3aa: CATVRGGAQETQYF
CDR3nt: TGTGCCACCGTTAGAGGGGGGGCCCAAGAGACCCAGTACTTC

d_gene: .
len: 17
v_gene: TRBV14
abundance: .
j_gene: TRBJ2-1
CDR3aa: CASSQGVGLADYNEQFF
CDR3nt: TGTGCCAGCAGCCAAGGGGTAGGGCTAGCAGACTACAATGAGCAGTTCTTC

d_gene: TRBD2
len: 17
v_gene: TRBV13
abundance: .
j_gene: TRBJ2-5
CDR3aa: CASSLGLAGGPVETQYF
CDR3nt: TGTGCCAGCAGCTTAGGCCTAGCGGGGGGGCCGGTGGAGACCCAGTACTTC

d_gene: TRBD2
len: 15
v_gene: TRBV7-3
abundance: .
j_gene: TRBJ2-1
CDR3aa: CASSLTASGFNEQFF
CDR3nt: TGTGCCAGCAGCTTAACTGCTAGCGGGTTCAATGAGCAGTTCTTC

d_gene: TRBD1
len: 15
v_gene: TRBV5-8
abundance: .
j_gene: TRBJ2-7
CDR3aa: CASSSRQGRRYEQYF
CDR3nt: TGTGCCAGCAGCTCACGACAGGGAAGACGTTACGAGCAGTACTTC

d_gene: TRBD2
len: 16
v_gene: TRBV15
abundance: .
j_gene: TRBJ2-7
CDR3aa: CTTSRDSGLGDYEQYF
CDR3nt: TGTACCACCAGCAGAGATTCGGGACTAGGAGACTACGAGCAGTACTTC

d_gene: .
len: 14
v_gene: TRBV20-1
abundance: few
j_gene: TRBJ1-1
CDR3aa: CSATPEHLNTEAFF
CDR3nt: TGCAGTGCTACGCCAGAACATCTGAACACTGAAGCTTTCTTT

d_gene: .
len: 12
v_gene: TRBV10-3
abundance: few
j_gene: TRBJ1-2
CDR3aa: CAIADLRGGYTF
CDR3nt: TGTGCCATCGCAGATTTACGGGGCGGCTACACCTTC

d_gene: .
len: 12
v_gene: TRBV2
abundance: many
j_gene: TRBJ1-2
CDR3aa: CASEQANYGYTF
CDR3nt: TGTGCCAGCGAACAGGCGAACTATGGCTACACCTTC

d_gene: .
len: 13
v_gene: TRBV16
abundance: few
j_gene: TRBJ2-4
CDR3aa: CASSQWSSGGQYF
CDR3nt: TGTGCCAGCAGCCAATGGTCTTCGGGCGGGCAGTACTTC

d_gene: .
len: 16
v_gene: TRBV10-1
abundance: once
j_gene: TRBJ2-7
CDR3aa: CASSLLKGLVEYEQYF
CDR3nt: TGCGCCAGCAGTCTACTCAAGGGGCTTGTAGAATACGAGCAGTACTTC